This T cell receptor beta chain was profiled in a study of cytomegalovirus exposure and HLA in healthy donors. Germline V CDR1 and CDR2: LNHDA, SQIVND (reference sequence). The CDR3 has 13 residues. V dropped 4 bases and J dropped 5 bases, with 11 bases sitting between them. Findings and caveats of the study: It was only CMV serostatus that was available as immune exposure information. A missense variant in DCLRE1C was later tied to TCR beta V- and J-gene trimming.

The PCR contained 60 Vbeta and 13 Jbeta primers. Assay: immunoSEQ multiplex PCR; the TCRdb copy retains only in-frame clones and omits some. The sample totals 25,000 to 35,000 clones. Note on this clone: Its cognate antigen is unknown.

The sequence was obtained from a man aged 35 to 55 in good health and CMV-seronegative. V is TRBV19 and J is TRBJ2-5, with D unclear. Sequencing was done on a sample of PBMCs. The CDR3 sequence: CASSTELRETQYF. CDR3 bases: TGTGCCAGTAGTACAGAACTTCGGGAGACCCAGTACTTC.